This T cell receptor beta chain emerged from a study of blood T cell repertoires in COVID-19. As for the study in general: Some COVID-19 samples were acute and others convalescent; all came from the United States, Italy and Spain. T cells, B-cell-depleted T cells, or PBMCs supplied cDNA or gDNA.

V trimming: 2 bases; J trimming: 7 bases; junction bases outside the gene matches: 10. Germline CDR1 reads MGHRA; CDR2 reads YSYEKL. The CDR3 has 15 amino acids. Study processing details: Scientists estimated how many nucleated cells there were by amplifying reference gene primers. Profiling relied on immunoSEQ multiplex PCR, and the TCRdb table lists in-frame clones only, not all of them. V and J calls and clone size are copied from that table; D and trimming were computed from the DNA. The repertoire holds over 350,000 clones, with around nine tenths as singletons. The clonotype was recovered from a woman in her 30s with acute or convalescent COVID-19. The V and J genes are TRBV4-1 and TRBJ1-2; 7 bases are a match to TRBD1. Sequenced sample: peripheral blood. The chain's CDR3 is CASSQFNDRDGGYTF. CDR3 sequence (DNA): TGCGCCAGCAGCCAATTTAATGACAGGGACGGTGGCTACACCTTC.